A selection of T cell receptor beta chains follows, all from one sample in a study of cytomegalovirus exposure and HLA in healthy donors. Repertoires were generated with immunoSEQ multiplex PCR, while TCRdb's copy carries only in-frame clones and drops some. Here the sample spans approximately 100,000 clones, about 9.4% being singletons. The source material was PBMCs. The receptors were sampled from a man aged 40-49 years in good health and CMV-seropositive. The CDR3 runs from the conserved cysteine through the conserved F or W. The D gene is left open where the match is weak. Size values are once, few and many counts, or a class for expanded clones, and some rows have none.

j_call,clone_size,v_call,cdr3_length,d_call,cdr3_nt,cdr3_aa
TRBJ1-2,few,TRBV4-2,14,.,TGTGCCAGCAGCCAAGGTAGGACAGACCTTGGCTACACCTTC,CASSQGRTDLGYTF
TRBJ2-7,.,TRBV28,12,.,TGTGCCAGCAGGGACAGCTTCTACGAGCAGTACTTC,CASRDSFYEQYF
TRBJ2-7,.,TRBV29-1,14,TRBD1,TGCAGCGTGGTCCGGGACAGGGATACCTACGAGCAGTACTTC,CSVVRDRDTYEQYF
TRBJ1-5,.,TRBV6-1,15,.,TGTGCCAGCAGCCTAACCAGGGGTTCTGGTCAGCCCCAGCATTTT,CASSLTRGSGQPQHF
TRBJ2-5,few,TRBV9,16,TRBD1,TGTGCCAGCAGCGTAAGACCTGGGACAGGGAAAGAGACCCAGTACTTC,CASSVRPGTGKETQYF
TRBJ2-5,few,TRBV18,15,TRBD2,TGTGCCAGCTCACCTTTCCAGCGGGAGATGGAGACCCAGTACTTC,CASSPFQREMETQYF
TRBJ2-7,few,TRBV29-1,13,TRBD1,TGCAGCGCCTTACGGACAGGGGCCTACGAGCAGTACTTC,CSALRTGAYEQYF
TRBJ1-1,.,TRBV30,14,TRBD1,TGTGCCTGGAGGGTAACAGGGGGCGTGACTGAAGCTTTCTTT,CAWRVTGGVTEAFF
TRBJ2-2,.,TRBV4-3,15,.,TGCGCCAGCAGCCAAGAGACTAGGCCACCCGGGGAGCTGTTTTTT,CASSQETRPPGELFF
TRBJ2-1,.,TRBV5-5,13,.,TGTGCCAGCAGCTTCGGGGATCCCAATGAGCAGTTCTTC,CASSFGDPNEQFF
TRBJ2-4,.,TRBV14,17,.,TGTGCCAGCAGCCAAGGCTTCGGGAGCAGGGCCAAAAACATTCAGTACTTC,CASSQGFGSRAKNIQYF
TRBJ1-2,few,TRBV4-1,17,.,TGCGCCAGCAGCCACAAGGGGGGGGAGGGGCGGAGCTATGGCTACACCTTC,CASSHKGGEGRSYGYTF
TRBJ2-1,few,TRBV6-5,16,TRBD1,TGTGCCAGCAGTTTAGCCGGGACAGGCTCCTACAATGAGCAGTTCTTC,CASSLAGTGSYNEQFF
TRBJ1-1,few,TRBV5-1,11,.,TGCGCCAGCAGCTTGGACAGGGAAGCTTTCTTT,CASSLDREAFF
TRBJ2-1,few,TRBV7-9,16,TRBD1,TGTGCCAGCAGCTTAGCCCCCGGACAGGGTTTCAATGAGCAGTTCTTC,CASSLAPGQGFNEQFF
TRBJ2-7,.,TRBV5-1,15,.,TGCGCCAGCAGCCTGATAGGACAGGGAGGGTACGAGCAGTACTTC,CASSLIGQGGYEQYF
TRBJ1-4,.,TRBV7-2,15,.,TGTGCCAGCAGCTTAGACCGAGGAACTAATGAAAAACTGTTTTTT,CASSLDRGTNEKLFF
TRBJ2-1,few,TRBV7-9,15,TRBD2,TGTGCCAAAGACAGGGAACTAGCGGGAGGAAGTGAGCAGTTCTTC,CAKDRELAGGSEQFF
TRBJ2-3,.,TRBV27,16,TRBD2,TGTGCCAGCAGGCGGACTAGCCGGATACGCACAGATACGCAGTATTTT,CASRRTSRIRTDTQYF
TRBJ1-5,few,TRBV7-9,13,.,TGTGCCAGCAGCTTAAACTCCTATCAGCCCCAGCATTTT,CASSLNSYQPQHF
TRBJ2-2,few,TRBV7-2,13,.,TGTGCCAGCAGCTCTTCAGGGACCGGGGAGCTGTTTTTT,CASSSSGTGELFF
TRBJ1-2,.,TRBV27,15,.,TGTGCCAGCAGTTTCGGACAGCCGTCCCCCTATGGCTACACCTTC,CASSFGQPSPYGYTF
TRBJ2-2,.,TRBV12-5,20,TRBD2,TGTGCTAGTGGTCCCTCGGGCCCTAGCGGGTGGGGCAGGAACACCGGGGAGCTGTTTTTT,CASGPSGPSGWGRNTGELFF
TRBJ2-7,few,TRBV2,14,TRBD1,TGTGCCAGCAGTACCGGGACAGGGATCTACGAGCAGTACTTC,CASSTGTGIYEQYF
TRBJ1-5,.,TRBV28,14,.,TGTGCCAGCAGTTTTGGGCAGGTTGGACAGCCCCAGCATTTT,CASSFGQVGQPQHF
TRBJ2-3,few,TRBV30,13,.,TGTGCCTGCCAACGGGTTAAAGCAGATACGCAGTATTTT,CACQRVKADTQYF
TRBJ2-1,few,TRBV18,16,.,TGTGCCAGCTCACGAGTCCGGGTCTCGACTGACAATGAGCAGTTCTTC,CASSRVRVSTDNEQFF
TRBJ2-7,few,TRBV4-1,15,TRBD2,TGCGCCAGCAGCCCTCGGACTAGCGGGAGAGGCGAGCAGTACTTC,CASSPRTSGRGEQYF
TRBJ2-7,few,TRBV10-3,13,TRBD2,TGTGCCCTGGGGGCTAGCGGGAGTAGTGAGCAGTACTTC,CALGASGSSEQYF
TRBJ2-3,once,TRBV14,15,TRBD2,TGTGCCAGCAGCCTACTAGCGGGAAACACAGATACGCAGTATTTT,CASSLLAGNTDTQYF
TRBJ2-7,.,TRBV4-1,17,.,TGCGCCAGCAGCCAAGATAGAGTGAAGGGGGTATCTGACGAGCAGTACTTC,CASSQDRVKGVSDEQYF
TRBJ2-1,.,TRBV5-1,17,.,TGCGCCAGCAGCCCTATTGAGGTGGGAGGCTGGGGCAATGAGCAGTTCTTC,CASSPIEVGGWGNEQFF
TRBJ2-7,.,TRBV5-6,16,TRBD2,TGTGCCAGCAGCCGGACTAGCGGGAGTTCCCGCTACGAGCAGTACTTC,CASSRTSGSSRYEQYF
TRBJ2-7,.,TRBV2,15,TRBD2,TGTGCCAGCAGCGAGGGGACTAGCGGCTCCTACGAGCAGTACTTC,CASSEGTSGSYEQYF
TRBJ2-1,many,TRBV10-3,14,TRBD2,TGTGCCATCAGAACTAGCGGGATAAGAAATGAGCAGTTCTTC,CAIRTSGIRNEQFF
TRBJ2-2,few,TRBV7-2,17,TRBD2,TGTGCCAGCAGCTACGGACTAGCGGGAGGGAACACCGGGGAGCTGTTTTTT,CASSYGLAGGNTGELFF
TRBJ2-2,few,TRBV6-5,16,.,TGTGCCAGCAGTTACTCAGAGTCAGGGTGGCCCGGGGAGCTGTTTTTT,CASSYSESGWPGELFF
TRBJ2-5,few,TRBV11-3,16,TRBD1,TGTGCCAGCAGCTTAAGGGCAGGGGGCGGGCAAGAGACCCAGTACTTC,CASSLRAGGGQETQYF
TRBJ2-1,few,TRBV6-6,12,TRBD2,TGTGCCAGCAGTTACGGGAGGGGTGAGCAGTTCTTC,CASSYGRGEQFF
TRBJ2-1,.,TRBV10-3,15,.,TGTGCCACAAAAACCCTGACTACGATTTACAATGAGCAGTTCTTC,CATKTLTTIYNEQFF
TRBJ1-2,.,TRBV2,15,TRBD1,TGTGCCAGCAATGGACAGGGAATGAGGGGGGATGGCTACACCTTC,CASNGQGMRGDGYTF
TRBJ2-1,.,TRBV19,15,TRBD2,TGTGCCAGTCGGCTAGCGGGAATTGGCTACAATGAGCAGTTCTTC,CASRLAGIGYNEQFF
TRBJ1-5,.,TRBV19,15,TRBD1,TGTGCCAGTAGTATAGAAGGACAGGGAAATCAGCCCCAGCATTTT,CASSIEGQGNQPQHF
TRBJ2-1,.,TRBV4-2,17,.,TGTGCCAGCAGCCAAGGAAGAGGCGGGACCTCCTACAATGAGCAGTTCTTC,CASSQGRGGTSYNEQFF
TRBJ2-1,.,TRBV28,15,TRBD1,TGTGCCAGCAGAGAAGGGGGCGACCCCTACAATGAGCAGTTCTTC,CASREGGDPYNEQFF
TRBJ2-7,.,TRBV5-1,14,.,TGCGCCAGCAGCTTGGGACAGCCTGTCGACGAGCAGTACTTC,CASSLGQPVDEQYF
TRBJ2-7,.,TRBV7-2,13,.,TGTGCCAGCAGCTTGGGCAACTCCTACGAGCAGTACTTC,CASSLGNSYEQYF
TRBJ2-2,.,TRBV11-2,14,.,TGTGCCAGCAGCCGCAGAGGAAACACCGGGGAGCTGTTTTTT,CASSRRGNTGELFF
TRBJ1-5,.,TRBV7-2,14,TRBD1,TGTGCCAGCAGCCCCACAGGGGGCAATCAGCCCCAGAATTTT,CASSPTGGNQPQNF
TRBJ2-7,few,TRBV30,17,TRBD2,TGTGCCTGGAGCGCCCCGTCCGGACTAGCGGATCCGGGGGAGCAGTACTTC,CAWSAPSGLADPGEQYF